The 5 T cell receptor beta chains in this list originate from one sample, sequenced in a study of cytomegalovirus exposure and HLA in healthy donors (dated by TCRdb to 2015 to 2018). The library relied on the immunoSEQ multiplex PCR assay. For the multiplex PCR, a mixture combining 60 forward primers for TCR Vbeta segments and 13 reverse primers for TCR Jbeta segments was used. This immuneACCESS table, as held by TCRdb, lists in-frame sequences with V and J called but not all clones. Of the missing ones, under half trace to an unresolved V gene in checked studies; the others have no known cause. The sample table records under 200,000 clones; roughly 83% of these occur just once. In total, the top ten clones hold about 2% of the sample. Sequencing used PBMCs. Every receptor here comes from a woman aged 45-65 years in good health and CMV-seronegative.

The chain has TRBV14 and TRBJ1-2, with 11 bases aligning to TRBD1. Trimming at V came to 0 bases and at J to 8 bases, leaving 14 bases not matched to a gene. Looked up from germline, CDR1 is SGHDN and CDR2 is FVKESK. CDR3 length: 18 residues. CDR3 loop: CASSQEMDRGRVMGGYTF. DNA for the CDR3: TGTGCCAGCAGCCAAGAGATGGACAGGGGGCGAGTTATGGGGGGCTACACCTTC.

This chain links TRBV2 with TRBJ2-6; 8 bases align to TRBD1. V lost 9 bases to trimming and J lost 1 base; unmatched junction nucleotides: 8. Germline V CDR1 and CDR2: SNHLY, FYNNEI. The CDR3 contains 16 residues. The CDR3 nucleotides are TGTGCCAGGGGGGACAGGCCAATATCTGGGGCCAACGTCCTGACTTTC. Amino acids: CARGDRPISGANVLTF.

The chain is built from TRBV7-9 and TRBJ1-5; 9 bases align to TRBD1. Germline values: CDR1 SEHNR, CDR2 FQNEAQ (reference sequence). With V trimmed by 5 bases and J by 4 bases, 6 bases remained unmatched. CDR3 length equals 15 residues. The CDR3 reads CASSKGTGTNQPQHF. The CDR3 DNA is TGTGCCAGCAGCAAAGGGACAGGGACTAATCAGCCCCAGCATTTT.

This rearrangement joins TRBV6-5 to TRBJ1-2; D gene ambiguous. The CDR3 loop spans 15 amino acids. Trimming pared 1 base from V and 1 base from J, leaving 10 bases between. The V gene's germline CDR1 is MNHEY and CDR2 SVGAGI. The CDR3 sequence is CASSYFPTGNYGYTF. The CDR3 coding sequence is TGTGCCAGCAGTTACTTTCCGACTGGTAACTATGGCTACACCTTC.

V is TRBV9 and J is TRBJ2-5; TRBD2 is a possible D gene (5 bases). V was shortened by 3 bases and J by 5 bases, with 14 bases between the two germline ends. The germline V gene has CDR1 SGDLS and CDR2 YYNGEE. The CDR3 sequence is 14 residues long. The CDR3 reads CASSEAVGEETQYF. In nucleotides, the CDR3 is TGTGCCAGCAGCGAAGCGGTTGGGGAGGAGACCCAGTACTTC.